Below, one T cell receptor beta chain is given with its context. The data stem from a study of blood T cell repertoires in COVID-19. Authors' methods: From reference gene primer amplification, estimates of nucleated cell counts were derived. Produced via immunoSEQ multiplex PCR; TCRdb's table is partial and in-frame only. V and J calls and clone size follow that table, whereas D and trimming were derived from the DNA. The repertoire holds around 50,000 clones, less than 90% seen once, with about 5.8% in the top ten. This CDR3 is built from 16 residues. After removal of 0 bases from V and 4 bases from J, the junction contained 3 bases not matched to a gene. The germline gives CDR1 MGHRA, CDR2 YSYEKL.

Sequenced input: peripheral blood. The source is a human donor in a cohort sampled during active COVID-19. The chain is built from TRBV4-1 and TRBJ2-1; 10 bases are shared with TRBD2. The CDR3, as DNA: TGCGCCAGCAGCCAAGATAATAGCGGGGGGTACAATGAGCAGTTCTTC. It encodes CASSQDNSGGYNEQFF.